This T cell receptor beta chain was retrieved from a study of regulatory T cells in long-lasting Graves disease. Through Arm-PCR of CDR3 regions and iRepertoire HTBI primers, TCR beta libraries were built. TCRdb re-called the multiplex PCR reads through MiXCR, storing one row per CDR3 protein. This sample has hundreds of thousands of distinct CDR3 sequences, with approximately 15% found just once. This clonotype was detected ten times or more. Time point: newly diagnosed GD, antithyroid drugs for less than 3 months. PBMC RNA was the source of the TCR library. V shed 6 bases, J shed 7 bases, and the junction held 5 bases outside the gene matches. CDR1 is SNHLY and CDR2 is FYNNEI in the germline V gene. The CDR3 is 13 residues long. These data were also reused for a study on T cells in Graves' hyperthyroidism and ophthalmopathy. In that study: The HTBI primer set served for first-round RT-PCR of the TCR CDR3.

The sample here was peripheral blood mononuclear cells (PBMCs), taken at new diagnosis, from a patient treated with antithyroid drugs. This rearrangement joins TRBV2 to TRBJ1-5; TRBD1 matches at 8 bases. The sequence was obtained from a middle-aged man with Graves disease. CDR3 bases: TGTGCCAGCAGCGAGGACAGGGAGCAGCCCCAGCATTTT. Its translation: CASSEDREQPQHF.